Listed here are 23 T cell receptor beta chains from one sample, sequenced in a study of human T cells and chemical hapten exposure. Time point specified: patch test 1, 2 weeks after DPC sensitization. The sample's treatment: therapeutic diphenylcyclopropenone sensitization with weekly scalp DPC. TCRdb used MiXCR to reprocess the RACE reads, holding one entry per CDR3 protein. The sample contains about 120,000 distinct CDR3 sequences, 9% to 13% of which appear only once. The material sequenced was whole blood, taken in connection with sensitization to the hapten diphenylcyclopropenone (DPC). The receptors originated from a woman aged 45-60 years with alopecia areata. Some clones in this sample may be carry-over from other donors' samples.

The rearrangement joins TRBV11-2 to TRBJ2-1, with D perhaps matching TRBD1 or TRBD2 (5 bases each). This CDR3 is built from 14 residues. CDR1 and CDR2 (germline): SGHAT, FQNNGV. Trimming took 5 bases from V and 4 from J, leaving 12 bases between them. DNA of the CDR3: TGTGCCAGCAGCGTATTGGGGGAGTACAATGAGCAGTTCTTC. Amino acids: CASSVLGEYNEQFF.

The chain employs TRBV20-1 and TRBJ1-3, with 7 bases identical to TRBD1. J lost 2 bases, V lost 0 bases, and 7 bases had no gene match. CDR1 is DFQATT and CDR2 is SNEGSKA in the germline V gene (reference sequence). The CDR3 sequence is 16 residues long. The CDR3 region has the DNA TGCAGTGCTAGAGATCCCCGGACAGGCCCTGGAAACACCATATATTTT. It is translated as CSARDPRTGPGNTIYF.

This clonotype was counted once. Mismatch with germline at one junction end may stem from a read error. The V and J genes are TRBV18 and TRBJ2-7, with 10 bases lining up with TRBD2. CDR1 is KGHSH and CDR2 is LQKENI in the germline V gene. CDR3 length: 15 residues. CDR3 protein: CVSSPASGGTYEQYF. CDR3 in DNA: TGTGTCAGCTCACCCGCTAGCGGGGGAACCTACGAGCAGTACTTC.

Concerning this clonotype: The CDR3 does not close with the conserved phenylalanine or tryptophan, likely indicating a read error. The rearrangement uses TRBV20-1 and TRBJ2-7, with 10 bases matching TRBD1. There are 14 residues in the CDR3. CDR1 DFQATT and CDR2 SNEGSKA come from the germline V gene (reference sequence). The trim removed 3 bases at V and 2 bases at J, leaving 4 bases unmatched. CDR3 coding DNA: TGCAGTGCTAGCGGGACAGGGGCTCCCTACGAGCAGTACTCC. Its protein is CSASGTGAPYEQYS.

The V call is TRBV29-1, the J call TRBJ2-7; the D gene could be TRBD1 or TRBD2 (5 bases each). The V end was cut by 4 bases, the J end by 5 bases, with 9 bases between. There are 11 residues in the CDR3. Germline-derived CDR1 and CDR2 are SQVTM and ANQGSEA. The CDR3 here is CSVGWGNEQYF. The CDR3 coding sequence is TGCAGCGTTGGTTGGGGGAACGAGCAGTACTTC.

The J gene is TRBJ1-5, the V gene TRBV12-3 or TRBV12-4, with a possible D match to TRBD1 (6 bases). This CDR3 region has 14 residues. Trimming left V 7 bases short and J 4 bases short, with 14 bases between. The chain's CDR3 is CASNPQGGNQPQHF. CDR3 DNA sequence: TGTGCCAGCAACCCCCAAGGGGGGAATCAGCCCCAGCATTTT.

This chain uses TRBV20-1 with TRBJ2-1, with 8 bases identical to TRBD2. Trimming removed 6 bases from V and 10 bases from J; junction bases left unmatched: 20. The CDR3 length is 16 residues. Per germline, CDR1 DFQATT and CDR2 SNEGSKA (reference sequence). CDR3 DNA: TGCAGTGCCCCCGAGGTCGAGCGGGGGCCCCAAACGGAGCAGTTCTTC. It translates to CSAPEVERGPQTEQFF.

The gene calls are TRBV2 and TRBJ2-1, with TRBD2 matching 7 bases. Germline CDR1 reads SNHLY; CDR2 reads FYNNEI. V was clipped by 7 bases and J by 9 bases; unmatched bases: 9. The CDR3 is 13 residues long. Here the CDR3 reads CASNWREGGEQFF. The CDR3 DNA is TGTGCCAGCAATTGGAGGGAGGGAGGTGAGCAGTTCTTC.

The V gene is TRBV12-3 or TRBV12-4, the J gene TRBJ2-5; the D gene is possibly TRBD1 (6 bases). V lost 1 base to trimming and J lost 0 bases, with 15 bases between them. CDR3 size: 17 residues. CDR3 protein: CASSLGGVGQYQETQYF. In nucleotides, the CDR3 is TGTGCCAGCAGTTTAGGAGGGGTTGGACAGTACCAAGAGACCCAGTACTTC.

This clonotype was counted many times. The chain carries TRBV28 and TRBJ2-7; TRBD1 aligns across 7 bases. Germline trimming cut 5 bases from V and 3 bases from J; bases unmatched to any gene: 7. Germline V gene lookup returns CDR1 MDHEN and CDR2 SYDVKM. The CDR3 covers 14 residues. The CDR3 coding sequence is TGTGCCAGCAGTCAACAGGGGAACCTCTACGAGCAGTACTTC. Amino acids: CASSQQGNLYEQYF.

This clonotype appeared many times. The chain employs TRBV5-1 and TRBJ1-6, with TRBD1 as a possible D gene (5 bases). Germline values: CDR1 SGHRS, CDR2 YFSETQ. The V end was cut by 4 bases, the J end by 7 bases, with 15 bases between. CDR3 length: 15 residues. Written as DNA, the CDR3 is TGCGCCAGCAGCAGTACCGGGACGGTAAATTCACCCCTCCACTTT. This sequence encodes CASSSTGTVNSPLHF.

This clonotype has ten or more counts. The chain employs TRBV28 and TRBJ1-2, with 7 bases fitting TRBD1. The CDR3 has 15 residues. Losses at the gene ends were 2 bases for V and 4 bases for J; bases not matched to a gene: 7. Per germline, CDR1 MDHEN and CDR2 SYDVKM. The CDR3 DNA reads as TGTGCCAGCAGTTTAATTTCCCGACAGGGCTATGGCTACACCTTC. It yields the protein CASSLISRQGYGYTF.

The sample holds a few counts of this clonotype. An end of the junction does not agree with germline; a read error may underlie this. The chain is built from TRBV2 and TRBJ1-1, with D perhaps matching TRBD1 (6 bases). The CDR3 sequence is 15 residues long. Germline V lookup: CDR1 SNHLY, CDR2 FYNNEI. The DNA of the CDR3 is TGTGCCAGCCGTGAGACAGGTTTAATGAACACTGAAGCTTTCTTT. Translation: CASRETGLMNTEAFF.

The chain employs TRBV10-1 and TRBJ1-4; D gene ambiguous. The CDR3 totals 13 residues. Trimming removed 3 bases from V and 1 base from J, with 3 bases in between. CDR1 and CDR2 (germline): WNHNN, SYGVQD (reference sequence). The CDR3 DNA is TGCGCCAGCAGTGAAGAAACTAATGAAAAACTGTTTTTT. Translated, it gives CASSEETNEKLFF.

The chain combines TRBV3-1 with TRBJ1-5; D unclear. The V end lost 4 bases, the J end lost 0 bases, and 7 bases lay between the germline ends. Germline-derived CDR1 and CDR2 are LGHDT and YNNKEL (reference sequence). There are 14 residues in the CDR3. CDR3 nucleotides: TGTGCCAGCAGCCCCAAGGATAGCAATCAGCCCCAGCATTTT. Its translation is CASSPKDSNQPQHF.

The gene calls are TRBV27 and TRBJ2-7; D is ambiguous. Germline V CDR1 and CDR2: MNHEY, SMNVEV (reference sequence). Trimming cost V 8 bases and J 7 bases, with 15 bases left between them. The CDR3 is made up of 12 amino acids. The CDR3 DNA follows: TGTGCCAGCGGTGACCCAGGATATGAGCAGTACTTC. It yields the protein CASGDPGYEQYF.

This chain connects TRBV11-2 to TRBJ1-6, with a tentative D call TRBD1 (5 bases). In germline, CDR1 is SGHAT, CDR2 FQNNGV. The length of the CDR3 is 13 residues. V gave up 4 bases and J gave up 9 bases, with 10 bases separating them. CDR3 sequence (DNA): TGTGCCAGCAGCTGGACGGGGACTTCACCCCTCCACTTT. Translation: CASSWTGTSPLHF.

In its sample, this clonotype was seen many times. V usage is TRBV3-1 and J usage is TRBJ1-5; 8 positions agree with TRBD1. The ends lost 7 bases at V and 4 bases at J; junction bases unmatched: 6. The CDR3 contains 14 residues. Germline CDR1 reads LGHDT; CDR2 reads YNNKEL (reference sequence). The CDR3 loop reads CASTDRGSNQPQHF. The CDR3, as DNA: TGTGCCAGCACCGACAGGGGATCTAATCAGCCCCAGCATTTT.

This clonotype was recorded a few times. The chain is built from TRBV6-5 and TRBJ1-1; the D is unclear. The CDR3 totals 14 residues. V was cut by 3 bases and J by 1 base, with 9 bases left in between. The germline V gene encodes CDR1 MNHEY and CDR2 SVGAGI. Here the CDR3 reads CASSYGLTNTEAFF. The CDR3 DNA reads TGTGCCAGCAGTTATGGACTGACGAACACTGAAGCTTTCTTT.

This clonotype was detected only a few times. DNA of the CDR3: TGCGCCAGCAGCGAGTCGCCGGGGGATAATTCACCCCTCCACTTT. It translates to CASSESPGDNSPLHF. The J gene is TRBJ1-6, the V gene TRBV5-1, with TRBD1 as a possible D gene (5 bases). Germline values: CDR1 SGHRS, CDR2 YFSETQ. V lost 4 bases to trimming and J lost 5 bases, with 13 bases between them. This CDR3 contains 15 residues.

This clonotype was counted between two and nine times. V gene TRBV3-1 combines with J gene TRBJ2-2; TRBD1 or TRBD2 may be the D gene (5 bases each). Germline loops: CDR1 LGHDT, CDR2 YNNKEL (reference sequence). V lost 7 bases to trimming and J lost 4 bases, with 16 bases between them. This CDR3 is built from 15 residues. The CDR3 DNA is TGTGCCAGCACCCCATTTGGGGGTCCCACCGGGGAGCTGTTTTTT. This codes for CASTPFGGPTGELFF.

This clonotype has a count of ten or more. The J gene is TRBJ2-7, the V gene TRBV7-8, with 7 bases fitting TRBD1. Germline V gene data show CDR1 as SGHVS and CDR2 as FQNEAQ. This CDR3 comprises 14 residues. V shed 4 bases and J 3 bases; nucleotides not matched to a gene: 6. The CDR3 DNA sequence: TGTGCCAGCAGCTACCACCGGGACAGCTACGAGCAGTACTTC. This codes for CASSYHRDSYEQYF.

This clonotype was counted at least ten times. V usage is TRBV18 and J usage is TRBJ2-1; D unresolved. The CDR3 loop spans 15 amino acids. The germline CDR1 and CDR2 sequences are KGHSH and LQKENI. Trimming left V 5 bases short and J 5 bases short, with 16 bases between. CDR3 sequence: CASSFRATPDNEQFF. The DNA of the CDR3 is TGTGCCAGCTCATTCCGGGCCACCCCGGACAATGAGCAGTTCTTC. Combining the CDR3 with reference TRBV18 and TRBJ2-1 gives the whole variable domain NAGVMQNPRHLVRRRGQEARLRCSPMKGHSHVYWYRQLPEEGLKFMVYLQKENIIDESGMPKERFSAEFPKEGPSILRIQQVVRGDSAAYFCASSFRATPDNEQFFGPGTRLTVL.